The 19 T cell receptor beta chains below were found in one sample sequenced in a study of T cells in Graves' hyperthyroidism and ophthalmopathy. RNA transcripts were the template for amplifying TCR beta CDR3 regions. Primed by the HTBI set, a first-round RT-PCR was run on the TCR CDR3. TCRdb used MiXCR to reprocess the multiplex PCR reads, holding one entry per CDR3 protein. Among around 600,000 distinct CDR3 sequences listed, around 14% were seen once. The sample taken for sequencing was blood. These receptors were obtained from a woman aged 18-30 years with Graves' ophthalmopathy.

This clonotype has more than one count but fewer than ten. The chain carries TRBV25-1 and TRBJ2-3; either TRBD1 or TRBD2 may fit D (5 bases each). V dropped 4 bases and J dropped 2 bases, with 19 bases sitting between them. The CDR3 has 17 amino acids. Germline values: CDR1 MGHDK, CDR2 SYGVNS. CDR3 nucleotide sequence: TGTGCCAGCAGTGGGGGGATGACTAACCCTTACACAGATACGCAGTATTTT. Its translation is CASSGGMTNPYTDTQYF.

The sample holds many counts of this clonotype. The V call is TRBV14, the J call TRBJ1-1, with a possible D match to TRBD1 (6 bases). V shed 1 base and J shed 4 bases, with 13 bases lying between them. This CDR3 contains 15 residues. Germline V gene data show CDR1 as SGHDN and CDR2 as FVKESK. The CDR3 DNA sequence: TGTGCCAGCAGCCAAGGATGGGGGCGAGCCACTGAAGCTTTCTTT. Its protein is CASSQGWGRATEAFF.

This clonotype was seen only a few times. The V call is TRBV20-1, the J call TRBJ1-5; TRBD1 is a possible D gene (5 bases). Germline values: CDR1 DFQATT, CDR2 SNEGSKA (reference sequence). This CDR3 is 19 amino acids long. With 3 bases removed from V and 3 bases from J, the gap between germline ends came to 27 bases. The CDR3 is CSASTVRVGVASINQPQHF. The CDR3 bases are TGCAGTGCTAGCACGGTCCGGGTAGGGGTGGCCAGCATCAATCAGCCCCAGCATTTT.

This rearrangement joins TRBV4-3 to TRBJ2-3; the D gene is possibly TRBD2 (5 bases). With 0 bases removed from V and 2 bases from J, the gap between germline ends came to 12 bases. The CDR3 is 16 residues long. Germline lookup yields CDR1 LGHNA and CDR2 YSLEER. The CDR3 protein is CASSQDLGDLTDTQYF. The DNA for the CDR3 is TGCGCCAGCAGCCAAGATTTGGGAGATCTCACAGATACGCAGTATTTT.

This clonotype was seen a single time. V gene TRBV7-2 combines with J gene TRBJ2-2; 16 positions match TRBD2. V lost 5 bases to trimming and J lost 0 bases; unmatched junction nucleotides: 9. The CDR3 runs to 20 residues. Germline CDR1 SGHTA, CDR2 FQGNSA. CDR3 nucleotide sequence: TGTGCCAGCAGCCCGACCCCGGGACTAGCGGGAGGGTCGAACACCGGGGAGCTGTTTTTT. Protein: CASSPTPGLAGGSNTGELFF.

In its sample, this clonotype was seen many times. V is TRBV9 and J is TRBJ2-1; 12 bases map to TRBD2. Germline V lookup: CDR1 SGDLS, CDR2 YYNGEE. Trimming took 3 bases from V and 6 from J; bases not matched to a gene: 7. CDR3 size: 16 residues. CDR3 loop: CASSEVLAGGGNEQFF. The CDR3 coding sequence is TGTGCCAGCAGCGAGGTCCTAGCGGGAGGGGGCAATGAGCAGTTCTTC.

The chain has TRBV4-3 and TRBJ2-1; TRBD2 agrees at 10 bases. Germline trimming cut 0 bases from V and 10 bases from J; bases unmatched to any gene: 12. Germline CDR1 and CDR2: LGHNA and YSLEER. The CDR3 totals 17 residues. CDR3 bases: TGCGCCAGCAGCCAAGACCCTTCCAGCGGGAGGGTAGGGGAGCAGTTCTTC. The encoded protein is CASSQDPSSGRVGEQFF.

As regards this clonotype: Being one base from a much bigger clone, this may be a read error. The chain links TRBV28 to TRBJ2-7; 7 positions match TRBD2. Germline-derived CDR1 and CDR2 are MDHEN and SYDVKM. This CDR3 comprises 13 residues. This CDR3 is CASSLKGGYGQYF. The DNA of the CDR3 is TGTGCCAGCAGTTTAAAGGGAGGGTACGGGCAGTACTTC.

This chain's CDR3 is CASSIEGGSEQFF. CDR3 nucleotides: TGTGCCAGTAGTATAGAAGGGGGCAGCGAGCAGTTCTTC. The J gene is TRBJ2-1, the V gene TRBV19, with 7 bases identical to TRBD1. The germline CDR1 and CDR2 sequences are LNHDA and SQIVND (reference sequence). The CDR3 contains 13 residues. J gave up 10 bases and V 0 bases, and 3 bases lay outside the gene matches.

This clonotype appeared many times. The rearrangement links TRBV3-1 to TRBJ2-1, with 10 bases fitting TRBD2. The trim removed 0 bases at V and 5 bases at J, leaving 7 bases unmatched. The CDR3 loop spans 17 amino acids. Germline V CDR1 and CDR2: LGHDT, YNNKEL (reference sequence). The CDR3: CASSQDRGAGGNNEQFF. DNA of the CDR3: TGTGCCAGCAGCCAAGATCGGGGAGCGGGAGGGAACAATGAGCAGTTCTTC.

The table lists this clonotype with many counts. The J gene is TRBJ2-2, the V gene TRBV6-1; a possible D gene is TRBD2 (6 bases). The CDR3 covers 14 residues. Germline values: CDR1 MNHNS, CDR2 SASEGT. Trimming pared 4 bases from V and 5 bases from J, leaving 11 bases between. The CDR3 nucleotides read TGTGCCAGCAGTGGGGAGGCTGTAACCGGGGAGCTGTTTTTT. It codes for CASSGEAVTGELFF.

This clonotype was detected many times. The chain joins TRBV10-3 to TRBJ2-1; 12 bases map to TRBD2. Germline CDR1 ENHRY, CDR2 SYGVKD. This CDR3 is 17 amino acids long. The V and J ends lost 3 bases and 6 bases, in that order; junction bases with no gene match: 9. For the CDR3, the DNA is TGTGCCATCAGTGAAGACGGGCTAGCGGGAGGGCGCAATGAGCAGTTCTTC. As protein: CAISEDGLAGGRNEQFF.

In regard to this clonotype: The germline gene is not matched at one end of the junction; a read error may be the cause. V usage is TRBV20-1 and J usage is TRBJ2-7; perhaps TRBD2 as D (6 bases). This CDR3 is built from 17 residues. CDR1 DFQATT and CDR2 SNEGSKA come from the germline V gene (reference sequence). The CDR3 spells CSARDRGSGRSSYEQCF. As DNA, the CDR3 is TGCAGTGCTAGAGATAGAGGGTCAGGGAGGAGCTCCTACGAGCAGTGCTTC.

This clonotype was seen a few times. The chain links TRBV9 to TRBJ2-6; D might be TRBD1 (6 bases). The CDR3 sequence is 16 residues long. Trimming shortened V by 4 bases and J by 0 bases, and 11 bases separated the two germline ends. The germline gives CDR1 SGDLS, CDR2 YYNGEE. The CDR3 DNA reads TGTGCCAGCAGCAGACCCAGGGGCTCTGGGGCCAACGTCCTGACTTTC. It codes for CASSRPRGSGANVLTF.

There are a few counts of this clonotype. The V gene is TRBV7-2, the J gene TRBJ2-1; 12 bases align to TRBD2. Trimming took 4 bases from V and 1 from J; bases not matched to a gene: 5. This CDR3 is built from 17 residues. CDR1 SGHTA and CDR2 FQGNSA come from the germline V gene. The CDR3 loop is CASSSTLAGGSYNEQFF. The CDR3, as DNA: TGTGCCAGCAGCTCGACACTAGCGGGAGGTTCCTACAATGAGCAGTTCTTC.

This clonotype was counted ten times or more. V is TRBV2 and J is TRBJ1-3, with 10 bases identical to TRBD1. V trimming: 6 bases; J trimming: 7 bases; junction bases outside the gene matches: 6. The CDR3 covers 14 residues. Germline V lookup: CDR1 SNHLY, CDR2 FYNNEI. The CDR3 region has the DNA TGTGCCAGCAGCGATGGACAGGGGGTGAACACCATATATTTT. The encoded protein is CASSDGQGVNTIYF.

This clonotype was recorded many times. The rearrangement uses TRBV10-1 and TRBJ1-2, with TRBD1 matching over 8 bases. CDR1 and CDR2 (germline): WNHNN, SYGVQD (reference sequence). V trimming: 1 base; J trimming: 3 bases; junction bases outside the gene matches: 4. The CDR3 runs 15 residues. The CDR3 region has the DNA TGCGCCAGCAGTGAGTTCGAGACAGGGGACTATGGCTACACCTTC. This sequence encodes CASSEFETGDYGYTF.

This clonotype was counted a few times. This sequence joins TRBV6-2 or TRBV6-3 and TRBJ1-5; tentative D call: TRBD1 (5 bases). CDR3 length: 12 residues. Looked up from germline, CDR1 is MNHEY and CDR2 is SVGEGT. Trimming removed 7 bases from V and 7 bases from J, with 11 bases in between. CDR3 region: CASNQGGQPQHF. The CDR3 DNA reads as TGTGCCAGCAATCAGGGAGGACAGCCCCAGCATTTT.

This clonotype was seen only a few times. The chain has TRBV30 and TRBJ2-1, with D tentatively TRBD2 (5 bases). This CDR3 has 14 residues. The germline V gene encodes CDR1 GTSNPN and CDR2 SVGIG (reference sequence). Between the trimmed V and J ends, which lost 2 bases and 3 bases, there was a span of 11 bases. The CDR3 sequence is CAWSSGASYNEQFF. CDR3 coding DNA: TGTGCCTGGAGTAGCGGAGCGAGCTACAATGAGCAGTTCTTC.